This TCR beta chain came from a study of OX40 agonist ivuxolimab in advanced cancers. Losses at the gene ends were 1 base for V and 0 bases for J; bases not matched to a gene: 13. CDR3 length: 20 residues. Germline V gene sequence: CDR1 MNHEY, CDR2 SMNVEV (reference sequence). Sequenced by immunoSEQ multiplex PCR; TCRdb stores in-frame clones only, minus some. This table holds about 61,000 clones, more than 85% found once. This specimen was CD4+ or CD8+ T cells sorted from blood, taken in a trial of the OX40 agonist ivuxolimab. The receptor was isolated from an adult with an advanced solid tumor such as melanoma, head and neck, liver or kidney cancer. The V call is TRBV27, the J call TRBJ2-3; 10 bases align to TRBD2. The CDR3 DNA follows: TGTGCCAGCAGTTTATACCAAAGCGGGGGGGGTACGACTAGCACAGATACGCAGTATTTT. It yields the protein CASSLYQSGGGTTSTDTQYF.